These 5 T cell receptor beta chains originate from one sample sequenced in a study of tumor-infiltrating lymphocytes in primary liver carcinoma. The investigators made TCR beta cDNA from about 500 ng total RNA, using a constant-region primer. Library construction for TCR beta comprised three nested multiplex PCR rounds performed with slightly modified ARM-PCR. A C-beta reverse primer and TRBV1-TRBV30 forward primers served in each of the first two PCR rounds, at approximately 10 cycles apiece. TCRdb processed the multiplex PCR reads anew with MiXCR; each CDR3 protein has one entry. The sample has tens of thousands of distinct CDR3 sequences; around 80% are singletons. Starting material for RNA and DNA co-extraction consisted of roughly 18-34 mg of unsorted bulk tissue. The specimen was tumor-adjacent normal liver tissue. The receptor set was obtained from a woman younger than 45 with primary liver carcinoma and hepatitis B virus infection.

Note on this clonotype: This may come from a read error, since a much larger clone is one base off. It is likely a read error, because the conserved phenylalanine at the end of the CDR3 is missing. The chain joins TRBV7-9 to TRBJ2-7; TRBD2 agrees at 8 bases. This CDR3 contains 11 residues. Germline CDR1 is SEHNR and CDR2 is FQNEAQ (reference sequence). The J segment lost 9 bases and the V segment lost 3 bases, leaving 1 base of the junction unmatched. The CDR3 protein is CASSFGGGQYL. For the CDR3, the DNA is TGTGCCAGCAGCTTCGGGGGGGGGCAGTACCTC.

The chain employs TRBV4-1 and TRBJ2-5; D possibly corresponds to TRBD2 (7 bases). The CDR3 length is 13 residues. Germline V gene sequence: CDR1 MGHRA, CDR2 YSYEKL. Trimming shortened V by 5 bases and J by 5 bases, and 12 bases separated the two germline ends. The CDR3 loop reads CASSRGGGETQYF. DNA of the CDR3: TGCGCCAGCAGCAGGGGGGGGGGCGAGACCCAGTACTTC.

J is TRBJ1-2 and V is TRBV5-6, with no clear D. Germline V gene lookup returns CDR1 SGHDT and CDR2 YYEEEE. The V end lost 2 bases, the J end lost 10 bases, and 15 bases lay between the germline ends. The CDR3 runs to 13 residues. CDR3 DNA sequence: TGTGCCAGCAGCTTTCTCAAGAACTGTGACTACACCTTC. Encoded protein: CASSFLKNCDYTF.

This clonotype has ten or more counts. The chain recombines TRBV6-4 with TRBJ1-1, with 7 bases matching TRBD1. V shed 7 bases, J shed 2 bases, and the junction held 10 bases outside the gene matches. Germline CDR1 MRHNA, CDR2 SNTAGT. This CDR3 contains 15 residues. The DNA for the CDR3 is TGTGCCAGCATCTACCGGGACAGACGAAACACTGAAGCTTTCTTT. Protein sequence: CASIYRDRRNTEAFF.

The CDR3 sequence is CASSSGGLTTDTQYF. The CDR3 coding sequence is TGTGCCAGCAGTTCTGGGGGACTAACCACAGATACGCAGTATTTT. The chain joins TRBV12-3 or TRBV12-4 to TRBJ2-3; 7 positions agree with TRBD2. This CDR3 has 15 amino acids. Unmatched junction bases numbered 6, after V lost 4 bases and J lost 2 bases.